The 7 T cell receptor beta chains below come from one sample, sequenced in a study of response to subunit inactivated influenza vaccine. MiXCR, applied by TCRdb to the RT-PCR reads, yields one record per CDR3 protein. The sample has a few hundred thousand distinct CDR3 sequences; roughly 9.8% are singletons. This material consisted of PBMCs from blood, taken about 6 weeks after vaccination. These receptors were taken from a man aged 50-59 years who received an inactivated influenza vaccine.

For this clonotype: This sequence may be a read error, since a much larger clone differs from it by one base. The V gene is TRBV12-3 or TRBV12-4, the J gene TRBJ2-7; 7 bases agree with TRBD2. The closer fit of TRBJ2-1 to the DNA end suggests the J call may be wrong. CDR3 length equals 14 residues. The CDR3 bases are TGTGCCAGCACCCAAACGTTGGGGGACTACGAGCAGTTCTTC. It yields the protein CASTQTLGDYEQFF.

This clonotype was observed a handful of times. The chain combines TRBV20-1 with TRBJ2-5, with D perhaps given as TRBD1 or TRBD2 (5 bases each). The CDR3 length is 16 residues. In germline, CDR1 is DFQATT, CDR2 SNEGSKA (reference sequence). With 1 base removed from V and 0 bases from J, the gap between germline ends came to 15 bases. The CDR3 sequence is CSARAGRQPYQETQYF. The CDR3 nucleotides are TGCAGTGCTAGAGCGGGGCGGCAGCCCTACCAAGAGACCCAGTACTTC.

V and J are TRBV7-3 and TRBJ2-1, with 8 bases identical to TRBD2. CDR1 SGHTA and CDR2 FQGTGA come from the germline V gene. The V and J ends lost 0 bases and 6 bases, in that order; junction bases with no gene match: 7. The CDR3 is 16 residues long. In DNA form, the CDR3 reads TGTGCCAGCAGCTTAACTCCGGGACTAGGCGTCAATGAGCAGTTCTTC. Translated: CASSLTPGLGVNEQFF.

The chain uses TRBV6-5 and TRBJ2-7; D is undetermined. Per the germline V gene, CDR1 is MNHEY and CDR2 is SVGAGI. CDR3 length equals 14 residues. The V end lost 2 bases, the J end lost 0 bases, and 8 bases lay between the germline ends. The CDR3 nucleotides are TGTGCCAGCAGTTACGGCAGGTACTCCTACGAGCAGTACTTC. Protein: CASSYGRYSYEQYF.

V is TRBV20-1 and J is TRBJ2-1, with TRBD2 identical over 11 bases. The CDR3 has 17 amino acids. Germline V gene lookup returns CDR1 DFQATT and CDR2 SNEGSKA (reference sequence). J was trimmed by 7 bases and V by 1 base; bases with no gene match: 12. CDR3 nucleotides: TGCAGTGCTAGAGCCGGAGCTGGGACTAGCGGCGGGAATGAGCAGTTCTTC. As protein: CSARAGAGTSGGNEQFF.

This clonotype has a single count. The J gene is TRBJ2-4, the V gene TRBV11-2; weak D call: TRBD1 (6 bases). CDR1 is SGHAT, CDR2 FQNNGV, per germline. V lost 5 bases, J lost 1 base, and 18 bases lay in between. CDR3 length equals 17 residues. The CDR3, as DNA: TGTGCCAGCAGCCTCAGGCTGGGGGCAGGTGCCAAAAACATTCAGTACTTC. Protein product: CASSLRLGAGAKNIQYF. The complete variable domain, with remaining parts taken from reference TRBV11-2 and TRBJ2-4, reads EAGVAQSPRYKIIEKRQSVAFWCNPISGHATLYWYQQILGQGPKLLIQFQNNGVVDDSQLPKDRFSAERLKGVDSTLKIQPAKLEDSAVYLCASSLRLGAGAKNIQYFGAGTRLSVL.

V and J are TRBV5-6 and TRBJ2-3; D remains unclear. Trimming stripped 2 bases from V and 4 bases from J, with 5 bases between. The germline V gene encodes CDR1 SGHDT and CDR2 YYEEEE. CDR3 length equals 12 residues. The CDR3, as DNA: TGTGCCAGCAGCTTCCGAGCAGATACGCAGTATTTT. Translation: CASSFRADTQYF. Full variable domain (missing parts from reference TRBV5-6 and TRBJ2-3): DAGVTQSPTHLIKTRGQQVTLRCSPKSGHDTVSWYQQALGQGPQFIFQYYEEEERQRGNFPDRFSGHQFPNYSSELNVNALLLGDSALYLCASSFRADTQYFGPGTRLTVL.